This entry lists 16 T cell receptor beta chains sequenced from one sample in a study of Graves' ophthalmopathy and Graves' hyperthyroidism. As the template, RNA transcripts were used to amplify TCR beta CDR3 regions. RT-PCR was first run with HTBI primers, then multiplex PCR in a second round. In TCRdb, the multiplex PCR reads were re-called with MiXCR into one record per CDR3 protein. The sample has approximately 500,000 distinct CDR3 sequences; 13% to 15% are singletons. The sequenced sample consisted of blood. The receptors were sampled from a woman younger than 45 with Graves' ophthalmopathy.

This clonotype was counted at least ten times. The J gene is TRBJ2-7, the V gene TRBV28; TRBD1 aligns across 10 bases. CDR1 MDHEN and CDR2 SYDVKM come from the germline V gene. With V trimmed by 5 bases and J by 7 bases, 5 bases remained unmatched. CDR3 length: 13 residues. CDR3 amino acids: CASSIDRGREQYF. Here the CDR3 DNA reads TGTGCCAGCAGTATAGACAGGGGGCGAGAGCAGTACTTC.

This clonotype appeared many times. J is TRBJ2-5 and V is TRBV7-2; 9 nucleotides align to TRBD2. V shed 1 base and J 2 bases; nucleotides not matched to a gene: 5. The germline V gene encodes CDR1 SGHTA and CDR2 FQGNSA. The CDR3 consists of 16 residues. The CDR3: CASSLVSSGVQETQYF. The CDR3 nucleotides read TGTGCCAGCAGCTTAGTTTCTAGCGGGGTTCAAGAGACCCAGTACTTC.

This clonotype was seen ten or more times. V usage is TRBV30 and J usage is TRBJ1-2; D remains ambiguous. The V gene lost 7 bases and the J gene lost 8 bases, with 14 bases spanning the gap. Per the germline V gene, CDR1 is GTSNPN and CDR2 is SVGIG (reference sequence). CDR3 length: 11 amino acids. CDR3 DNA sequence: TGTGCCTCTGAGGAATTCCGCGGCTACACCTTC. Its translation: CASEEFRGYTF.

This clonotype was counted at least ten times. The chain uses TRBV28 and TRBJ2-4; D is perhaps TRBD1 (5 bases). The CDR3 is 16 amino acids. CDR1 and CDR2 from the germline V gene are MDHEN and SYDVKM. With 5 bases removed from V and 3 bases from J, the gap between germline ends came to 17 bases. Here the CDR3 reads CASSQGWGWIKNIQYF. CDR3 DNA: TGTGCCAGCAGTCAGGGATGGGGCTGGATCAAAAACATTCAGTACTTC.

This clonotype was seen a handful of times. CDR3 sequence: CASSGSGQGNTGELFF. In DNA, the CDR3 is TGCGCCAGCAGCGGATCTGGACAGGGGAACACCGGGGAGCTGTTTTTT. The J gene is TRBJ2-2, the V gene TRBV5-1; 8 nucleotides align to TRBD1. Germline CDR1 is SGHRS and CDR2 is YFSETQ. The CDR3 is made up of 16 amino acids. V gave up 4 bases and J gave up 1 base; unmatched junction bases: 6.

This chain connects TRBV20-1 to TRBJ2-7; 10 nucleotides match TRBD1. The CDR3 has 14 amino acids. CDR1 DFQATT and CDR2 SNEGSKA come from the germline V gene (reference sequence). The trim removed 5 bases at V and 4 bases at J, leaving 8 bases unmatched. This chain's CDR3 is CSAFRDRGLYEQYF. The CDR3 DNA follows: TGCAGTGCTTTCCGGGACAGGGGATTATACGAGCAGTACTTC.

For this clonotype: It is likely a read error, because the conserved phenylalanine at the end of the CDR3 is missing. This chain joins TRBV6-8 and TRBJ1-5; 10 bases agree with TRBD1. From germline, CDR1 is MNHGY and CDR2 SAAAGT. This CDR3 comprises 17 residues. Germline trimming cut 3 bases from V and 3 bases from J; bases unmatched to any gene: 8. The CDR3 nucleotides are TGTGCCAGCAGTTATGCTCGGGACAGGGGTATCAATCAGCCCCAGCATTTG. Translation gives CASSYARDRGINQPQHL.

The J gene is TRBJ2-2, the V gene TRBV6-1, with no clear D. CDR3 length: 13 amino acids. Trimming stripped 7 bases from V and 2 bases from J, with 8 bases between. Germline values: CDR1 MNHNS, CDR2 SASEGT. The CDR3 spells CASMGLNTGELFF. The CDR3, as DNA: TGTGCCAGCATGGGTCTAAACACCGGGGAGCTGTTTTTT.

This clonotype came up many times. This chain connects TRBV12-3 or TRBV12-4 to TRBJ1-6; no clear D. V gave up 2 bases and J gave up 10 bases, with 6 bases separating them. The CDR3 extends over 12 amino acids. The DNA for the CDR3 is TGTGCCAGCAGTTTACCCGGCTCACCCCTCCACTTT. This sequence encodes CASSLPGSPLHF.

In its sample, this clonotype was seen many times. The V call is TRBV5-1, the J call TRBJ2-7, with D possibly TRBD2 on 5 matching bases. Germline V gene data show CDR1 as SGHRS and CDR2 as YFSETQ. CDR3 length: 15 residues. The V end lost 4 bases, the J end lost 5 bases, and 19 bases lay between the germline ends. The CDR3: CASSGLGRAMDEQYF. The CDR3 region has the DNA TGCGCCAGCAGCGGGCTCGGGCGGGCCATGGACGAGCAGTACTTC. The whole variable domain, filled in from reference TRBV5-1 and TRBJ2-7, reads KAGVTQTPRYLIKTRGQQVTLSCSPISGHRSVSWYQQTPGQGLQFLFEYFSETQRNKGNFPGRFSGRQFSNSRSEMNVSTLELGDSALYLCASSGLGRAMDEQYFGPGTRLTVT.

Ten or more counts support this clonotype. The CDR3 DNA follows: TGTGCCAGCAGTTCGGGGGTAGGCGGGGAGCTGTTTTTT. It is translated as CASSSGVGGELFF. This sequence joins TRBV6-2 or TRBV6-3 and TRBJ2-2; the D gene is possibly TRBD2 (6 bases). The CDR3 is 13 amino acids. Trimming removed 4 bases at V and 7 bases at J, with 10 bases between. CDR1 MNHEY and CDR2 SVGEGT come from the germline V gene.

This clonotype was observed once. The chain joins TRBV6-5 to TRBJ2-5; 9 bases are a match to TRBD2. J lost 2 bases, V lost 2 bases, and 3 bases had no gene match. This CDR3 spans 15 amino acids. Germline V gene lookup returns CDR1 MNHEY and CDR2 SVGAGI. The CDR3 DNA reads as TGTGCCAGCAGTTACGCGGGGGGGAAGCAAGAGACCCAGTACTTC. Translated: CASSYAGGKQETQYF.

V is TRBV19 and J is TRBJ1-2; D is perhaps TRBD1 (6 bases). This CDR3 comprises 15 residues. Trimming removed 5 bases at V and 1 base at J, with 14 bases between. The germline V gene encodes CDR1 LNHDA and CDR2 SQIVND (reference sequence). CDR3 in amino acids: CASSPQGLINYGYTF. The CDR3 DNA follows: TGTGCCAGTAGTCCACAGGGCCTGATTAACTATGGCTACACCTTC.

The table lists this clonotype with many counts. V is TRBV6-5 and J is TRBJ1-2, with a possible D match to TRBD1 (6 bases). In germline, CDR1 is MNHEY, CDR2 SVGAGI. V lost 5 bases and J 7 bases, leaving 17 bases between the germline ends. The CDR3 has 14 amino acids. The CDR3 nucleotides read TGTGCCAGCAGTCCAACAGGGAAGGTCCGTGGCTACACCTTC. Amino acids: CASSPTGKVRGYTF.

This clonotype came up many times. The chain carries TRBV2 and TRBJ1-5; D uncertain. Germline CDR1 and CDR2: SNHLY and FYNNEI. CDR3 length: 15 amino acids. Trimming pared 8 bases from V and 0 bases from J, leaving 14 bases between. This CDR3 is CASGTPGSSNQPQHF. The CDR3 DNA is TGTGCCAGCGGAACCCCCGGGAGTAGCAATCAGCCCCAGCATTTT.

The table lists this clonotype with many counts. The chain is built from TRBV7-2 and TRBJ2-6; TRBD2 might be the D (6 bases). In germline, CDR1 is SGHTA, CDR2 FQGNSA. Trimming pared 5 bases from V and 1 base from J, leaving 18 bases between. The CDR3 spans 18 residues. For the CDR3, the DNA is TGTGCCAGCAGCCAAAGGACTAAAGGATATTCTGGGGCCAACGTCCTGACTTTC. This gives the protein CASSQRTKGYSGANVLTF.